This T cell receptor (beta chain) was sequenced for a study of T cells after posttransplantation cyclophosphamide. Study findings and constraints: Recipient CMV seropositivity and CMV reactivation strongly tracked TRB clonality.

On the day of bone marrow donation, the related graft donor provided peripheral blood. Only in-frame clones appear in the TCRdb table, and some are missing; sequencing was by immunoSEQ multiplex PCR. Listed for the sample are tens of thousands of clones, none seen a single time. This clone was picked up many times. What it recognizes is unknown. Germline CDR1 SGDLS, CDR2 YYNGEE. V lost 0 bases and J lost 4; bases outside the gene matches: 7. CDR3 length: 16 residues. Sample: PBMCs. The V and J genes are TRBV9 and TRBJ2-3; 8 bases map to TRBD2. The clonotype comes from a man aged 35 to 55 in good health, CMV-negative, and a related stem cell transplant donor. CDR3 sequence reads: CASSVVSAGEADTQYF. CDR3 bases: TGTGCCAGCAGCGTAGTTTCAGCGGGGGAAGCAGATACGCAGTATTTT.